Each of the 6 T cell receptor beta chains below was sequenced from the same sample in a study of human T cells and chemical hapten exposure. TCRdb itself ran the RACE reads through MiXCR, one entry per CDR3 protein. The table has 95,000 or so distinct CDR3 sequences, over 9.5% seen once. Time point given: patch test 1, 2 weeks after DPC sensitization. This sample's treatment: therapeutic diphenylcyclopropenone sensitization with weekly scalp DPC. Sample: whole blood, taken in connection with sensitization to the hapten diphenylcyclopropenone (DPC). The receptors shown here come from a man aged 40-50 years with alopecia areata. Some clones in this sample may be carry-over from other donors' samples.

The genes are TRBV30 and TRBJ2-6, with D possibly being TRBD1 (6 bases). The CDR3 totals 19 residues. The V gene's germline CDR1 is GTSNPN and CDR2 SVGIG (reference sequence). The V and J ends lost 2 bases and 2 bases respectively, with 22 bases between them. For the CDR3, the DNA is TGTGCCTGGAGTATGATCTTTGGACAGACACTAGCTGGGGCCAACGTCCTGACTTTC. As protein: CAWSMIFGQTLAGANVLTF.

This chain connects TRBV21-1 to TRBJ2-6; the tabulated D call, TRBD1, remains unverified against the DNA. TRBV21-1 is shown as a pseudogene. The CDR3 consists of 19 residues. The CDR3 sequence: CASRKSPGQGSPGANVLTF. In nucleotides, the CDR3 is TGTGCCAGCAGGAAAAGCCCGGGACAGGGTTCCCCTGGGGCCAACGTCCTGACTTTC.

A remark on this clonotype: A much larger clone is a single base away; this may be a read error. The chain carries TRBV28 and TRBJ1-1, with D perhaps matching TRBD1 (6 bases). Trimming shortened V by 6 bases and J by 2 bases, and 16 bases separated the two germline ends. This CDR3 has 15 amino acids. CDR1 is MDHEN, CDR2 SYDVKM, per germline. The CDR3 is CASRDSVPSNTEAFF. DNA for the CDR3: TGTGCCAGCAGGGACAGTGTACCTTCTAACACTGAAGCTTTCTTT. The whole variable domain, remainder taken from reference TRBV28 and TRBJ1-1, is DVKVTQSSRYLVKRTGEKVFLECVQDMDHENMFWYRQDPGLGLRLIYFSYDVKMKEKGDIPEGYSVSREKKERFSLILESASTNQTSMYLCASRDSVPSNTEAFFGQGTRLTVV.

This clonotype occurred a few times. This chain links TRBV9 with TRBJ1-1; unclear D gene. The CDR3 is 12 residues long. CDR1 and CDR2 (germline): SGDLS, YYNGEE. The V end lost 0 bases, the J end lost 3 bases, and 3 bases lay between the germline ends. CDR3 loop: CASSVGDTEAFF. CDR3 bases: TGTGCCAGCAGCGTAGGAGACACTGAAGCTTTCTTT. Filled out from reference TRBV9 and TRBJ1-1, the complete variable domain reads DSGVTQTPKHLITATGQRVTLRCSPRSGDLSVYWYQQSLDQGLQFLIQYYNGEERAKGNILERFSAQQFPDLHSELNLSSLELGDSALYFCASSVGDTEAFFGQGTRLTVV.

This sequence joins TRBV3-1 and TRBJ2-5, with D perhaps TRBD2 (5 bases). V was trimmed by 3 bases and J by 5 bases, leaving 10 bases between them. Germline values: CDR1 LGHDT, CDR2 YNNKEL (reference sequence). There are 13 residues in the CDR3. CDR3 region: CASSQGVRETQYF. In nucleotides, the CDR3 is TGTGCCAGCAGCCAGGGAGTTCGGGAGACCCAGTACTTC.

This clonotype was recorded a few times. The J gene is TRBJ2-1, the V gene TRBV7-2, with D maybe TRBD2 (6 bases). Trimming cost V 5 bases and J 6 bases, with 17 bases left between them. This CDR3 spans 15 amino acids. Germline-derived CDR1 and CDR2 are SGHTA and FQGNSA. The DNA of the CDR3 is TGTGCCAGCAGCGGGGTTTGGGGAGGATCCAATGAGCAGTTCTTC. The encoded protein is CASSGVWGGSNEQFF.